The 18 T cell receptor beta chains below come from one sample, sequenced in a study of blood T cells in healthy people across ages. Combining a sample-barcoded 5' primer with a J-beta primer mix, a second PCR ran for about 7 to 11 cycles. TCRdb analysed the 5' RACE reads with MiXCR anew, one entry per CDR3 protein. The repertoire holds more than 900,000 distinct CDR3 sequences, with approximately 32% as singletons. These data are also associated with another study on T cells of mothers and their children.

The sample was blood. These receptors all come from a woman between 40 and 50 years old in good health.

In the case of this clonotype: A much larger clone lies one base from this, so it may be a read error. This chain joins TRBV7-7 and TRBJ2-3; weak D call: TRBD1 (5 bases). Germline V gene lookup returns CDR1 SSHAT and CDR2 FNYEAQ (reference sequence). The length of the CDR3 is 15 residues. In DNA form, the CDR3 reads TGTGCTAGCAGCCTAGACGGGCTCCGCACAGGTACGCAGTATTTT. Its protein product is CASSLDGLRTGTQYF.

The rearrangement uses TRBV13 and TRBJ2-7, with 9 bases matching TRBD1. V lost 5 bases, J lost 6 bases, and 8 bases stayed unmatched. The germline CDR1 and CDR2 sequences are PRHDT and FYEKMQ (reference sequence). This CDR3 spans 14 amino acids. CDR3: CASSRDRGSGEQYF. The CDR3 region has the DNA TGTGCCAGCAGCCGCGACAGGGGGTCTGGCGAGCAGTACTTC.

The rearrangement uses TRBV7-9 and TRBJ1-2, with D uncertain. The V gene's germline CDR1 is SEHNR and CDR2 FQNEAQ (reference sequence). Trimming took off 5 bases at V and 6 bases at J, with 19 bases between the two ends. The CDR3 loop spans 15 amino acids. The chain's CDR3 is CASSPNVVVRDGYTF. CDR3 nucleotide sequence: TGTGCCAGCAGCCCTAACGTGGTAGTAAGGGATGGCTACACCTTC.

Worth noting for this clonotype: The junction does not match germline at one end; this may be a read error. V and J are TRBV5-6 and TRBJ1-5; weak D call: TRBD1 (5 bases). CDR1 is SGHDT, CDR2 YYEEEE, per germline. The CDR3 has 15 amino acids. CDR3 sequence (DNA): TGTGCCAGCAGCTTGGCGCCAGGGAGCAGTCAGCCCCAGCATTTT. Its protein product is CASSLAPGSSQPQHF.

This clonotype was found a few times. The gene calls are TRBV27 and TRBJ2-2; tentative D call: TRBD2 (6 bases). This CDR3 comprises 16 residues. Trimming pared 2 bases from V and 1 base from J, leaving 11 bases between. Germline CDR1 is MNHEY and CDR2 is SMNVEV (reference sequence). For the CDR3, the DNA is TGTGCCAGCAGTTTAGAACTAGCCTTGAACACCGGGGAGCTGTTTTTT. Protein product: CASSLELALNTGELFF.

This chain connects TRBV27 to TRBJ2-3; TRBD2 aligns across 8 bases. Germline CDR1 reads MNHEY; CDR2 reads SMNVEV (reference sequence). CDR3 length: 16 residues. The trim removed 6 bases at V and 8 bases at J, leaving 16 bases unmatched. CDR3 loop: CASRNPAGVGRGTQYF. The CDR3 DNA follows: TGTGCCAGCAGAAACCCAGCGGGGGTGGGGCGTGGTACGCAGTATTTT.

Worth noting for this clonotype: The junction departs from the called germline gene at one end, perhaps through a read error. This chain links TRBV7-9 with TRBJ1-6; TRBD1 matches at 9 bases. The V gene's germline CDR1 is SEHNR and CDR2 FQNEAQ (reference sequence). This CDR3 is 13 amino acids long. The CDR3 here is CAGSRNRGLTLHF. The CDR3 DNA reads as TGTGCCGGCAGCCGGAACAGGGGGCTGACCCTCCACTTT.

This clonotype was observed at least ten times. The J gene is TRBJ2-7, the V gene TRBV28, with 9 bases matching TRBD1. The V and J ends lost 4 bases and 1 base, in that order; junction bases with no gene match: 11. Germline lookup yields CDR1 MDHEN and CDR2 SYDVKM. The CDR3 covers 17 residues. In DNA form, the CDR3 reads TGTGCCAGCAGTTCCCGGCTTGGACAGGGGAGGTCCTACGAGCAGTACTTC. Its translation is CASSSRLGQGRSYEQYF.

This clonotype was seen repeatedly, ten times or more. The chain joins TRBV6-5 to TRBJ2-7; 11 nucleotides match TRBD2. This CDR3 is 17 amino acids long. CDR1 MNHEY and CDR2 SVGAGI come from the germline V gene. J gave up 3 bases and V 2 bases, and 9 bases lay outside the gene matches. CDR3 nucleotide sequence: TGTGCCAGCAGTTACCAACCTCTAGCGGGGGGCTTCTACGAGCAGTACTTC. Protein sequence: CASSYQPLAGGFYEQYF.

V is TRBV18 and J is TRBJ1-5, with no clear D. The CDR3 runs 14 residues. V lost 1 base and J 10 bases, leaving 14 bases between the germline ends. In germline, CDR1 is KGHSH, CDR2 LQKENI. CDR3 loop: CASSPQAGPSPQHF. CDR3 DNA sequence: TGTGCCAGCTCACCACAGGCAGGTCCCTCTCCCCAGCATTTT.

This clonotype has more than one count but fewer than ten. The V call is TRBV12-3 or TRBV12-4, the J call TRBJ1-4; D call uncertain. The CDR3 contains 13 residues. Trimming pared 5 bases from V and 6 bases from J, leaving 10 bases between. The CDR3 region has the DNA TGTGCCAGCAGTAACCCCGGGGATGAAAAACTGTTTTTT. Translated, it gives CASSNPGDEKLFF.

This clonotype is categorized as medium-sized. The genes are TRBV5-1 and TRBJ2-7; 7 bases fit TRBD1. CDR1 and CDR2 (germline): SGHRS, YFSETQ. There are 16 residues in the CDR3. The junction had 17 bases not matched to a gene; V was cut back by 4 bases and J by 7 bases. CDR3 DNA sequence: TGCGCCAGCAGCCGAGGGGGCGGGTACGGACAAGATGAGCAGTACTTC. Translating gives CASSRGGGYGQDEQYF. The full variable domain, completed using reference TRBV5-1 and TRBJ2-7, is KAGVTQTPRYLIKTRGQQVTLSCSPISGHRSVSWYQQTPGQGLQFLFEYFSETQRNKGNFPGRFSGRQFSNSRSEMNVSTLELGDSALYLCASSRGGGYGQDEQYFGPGTRLTVT.

The rearrangement joins TRBV7-8 to TRBJ1-2; weak D call: TRBD1 (5 bases). Looked up from germline, CDR1 is SGHVS and CDR2 is FQNEAQ. Trimming took off 5 bases at V and 3 bases at J, with 16 bases between the two ends. The CDR3 length is 15 residues. CDR3 nucleotides: TGTGCCAGCAGCACCTACAGGACCCGAGACTATGGCTACACCTTC. Its protein product is CASSTYRTRDYGYTF.

This clonotype came up many times. This chain links TRBV7-2 with TRBJ1-6, with D perhaps TRBD1 (6 bases). V was shortened by 2 bases and J by 10 bases, with 15 bases between the two germline ends. The CDR3 sequence is 15 residues long. Germline CDR1 reads SGHTA; CDR2 reads FQGNSA. CDR3 sequence reads: CASSLPQGSGSPLHF. In DNA, the CDR3 is TGTGCCAGCAGCTTACCACAGGGTTCAGGGTCACCCCTCCACTTT. The variable domain in full, with the rest retrieved from reference TRBV7-2 and TRBJ1-6, is GAGVSQSPSNKVTEKGKDVELRCDPISGHTALYWYRQSLGQGLEFLIYFQGNSAPDKSGLPSDRFSAERTGGSVSTLTIQRTQQEDSAVYLCASSLPQGSGSPLHFGNGTRLTVT.

The J gene is TRBJ2-1, the V gene TRBV2, with a tentative D call TRBD1 (5 bases). CDR1 and CDR2 from the germline V gene are SNHLY and FYNNEI. The CDR3 is 12 residues long. Trimming stripped 4 bases from V and 8 bases from J, with 9 bases between. The CDR3 spells CASSGQSYEQFF. CDR3 sequence (DNA): TGTGCCAGCAGTGGACAGAGTTATGAGCAGTTCTTC. Based on the CDR3 plus reference TRBV2 and TRBJ2-1, the full variable domain is EPEVTQTPSHQVTQMGQEVILRCVPISNHLYFYWYRQILGQKVEFLVSFYNNEISEKSEIFDDQFSVERPDGSNFTLKIRSTKLEDSAMYFCASSGQSYEQFFGPGTRLTVL.

Turning to this clonotype: A single base separates this from a much larger clone, so it may be a read error. This chain uses TRBV20-1 with TRBJ1-1; D gene unclear. Germline lookup yields CDR1 DFQATT and CDR2 SNEGSKA (reference sequence). This CDR3 contains 12 residues. CDR3 protein: CSAMGPNTKAFF. DNA of the CDR3: TGCAGTGCTATGGGTCCTAACACTAAAGCTTTCTTT.

This chain connects TRBV29-1 to TRBJ2-3; 9 bases line up with TRBD1. CDR3 length equals 14 residues. Unmatched junction bases numbered 10, after V lost 5 bases and J lost 7 bases. CDR1 and CDR2 from the germline V gene are SQVTM and ANQGSEA. The CDR3 protein is CSVLPGQGRYTQYF. The CDR3 DNA reads TGCAGCGTTCTTCCCGGACAGGGGCGTTATACGCAGTATTTT.

This clonotype came up many times. The chain uses TRBV12-3 or TRBV12-4 and TRBJ2-7, with D perhaps matching TRBD2 (6 bases). Trimming removed 4 bases from V and 2 bases from J, with 12 bases in between. The CDR3 covers 14 residues. The CDR3 loop is CASSSGGATYEQYF. Written as DNA, the CDR3 is TGTGCCAGCAGTTCCGGAGGGGCTACCTACGAGCAGTACTTC.